This T cell receptor beta chain was sequenced during a study of control samples from healthy donors and cancer patients. Libraries were prepared by immunoSEQ multiplex PCR; TCRdb keeps only in-frame clonotypes and omits some of them. The sample holds roughly 150,000 clones; 93% are singletons and the top ten take more than 4.5%. CDR3 length: 15 residues. Germline-derived CDR1 and CDR2 are SGHTA and FQGNSA. The V end was cut by 3 bases, the J end by 8 bases, with 16 bases between. The TCR sequence derives from a man younger than 35 in good health. Sequencing was performed on blood. The chain links TRBV7-2 to TRBJ1-4; weak D call: TRBD1 (6 bases). CDR3 in DNA: TGTGCCAGCAGCTTCCAACAGGGAAGAGGGGAAAAACTGTTTTTT. This codes for CASSFQQGRGEKLFF.